The entry that follows covers one T cell receptor (beta chain) sequence. Which antigen it targets is not known. Base qualities are not provided; no much larger clone lies one nucleotide away. This record comes from a study of metastatic and nonmetastatic thyroid tumors (dated by TCRdb to about 2020). Broadly, across the study: Repertoires were compared across peripheral blood and tumor or nodule tissue samples from malignant and benign thyroid patients. Summary of the overall study and its limitations: TCR beta diversity was reported as significantly higher in malignant tumors than in benign nodules, in both blood and tumor samples.

Taken from the germline V gene, the CDR1 and CDR2 loops are SGHNT and YENEEA. V is cut back by 2 bases and J by 8 bases, with 11 bases in the junction unmatched. From the cysteine through the phenylalanine, the CDR3 covers 15 amino acids. The entry retains the CDR3 DNA only, 45 bases that are in frame from base 1. The library was prepared using PCR. The run used an Illumina HiSeq 4000. The TCR beta-chain CDR3 region of each patient was profiled by high-throughput sequencing. Per the original workflow: A classifier to discriminate distant-metastatic papillary thyroid cancer patients was built from CDR3 differences across clinicopathological groups. The Shannon index was used to assess repertoire diversity, and the Morisita-Horn index was used to assess tumor-blood repertoire similarity. Using fastp at Q25 and MiXCR, TCRdb reprocessed the public reads and kept productive beta chains. The authors' filters were not applied to this entry. The sample yields approximately 26,000 clones; roughly 25% were counted once. 6% of the sample is taken by the ten largest.

No treatment had been received by any patient before thyroid surgery. The study retrospectively analysed patient clinical samples collected from the early 2010s to the late 2010s using T-cell receptor beta sequencing. The TCR was taken from a female donor with papillary thyroid cancer or a benign thyroid nodule (not recorded which). Some clones in this sample may be carry-over from other donors' samples. The chain is encoded by TRBV11-3 joined to TRBJ2-5; 7 bases in the middle match TRBD2. The sample taken for sequencing was blood. The CDR3 has the sequence CASSLYGRAGYTQYF. The DNA sequence is as follows: TGTGCCAGCAGCTTATACGGGAGAGCGGGGTATACCCAGTACTTC. Outside the CDR3, residues come from the reference TRBV11-3 and TRBJ2-5 proteins, so the full variable domain is: EAGVVQSPRYKIIEKKQPVAFWCNPISGHNTLYWYLQNLGQGPELLIRYENEEAVDDSQLPKDRFSAERLKGVDSTLKIQPAELGDSAVYLCASSLYGRAGYTQYFGPGTRLLVL.